Below, one TCR beta chain is given with its context. The antigen is not known. Losses at the gene ends were 5 bases for V and 4 bases for J; bases not matched to a gene: 5. Germline V gene data show CDR1 as SGHNT and CDR2 as YENEEA. The CDR3 runs 15 residues. Produced via immunoSEQ multiplex PCR; TCRdb's table is partial and in-frame only. The table has some 350,000 clones, about nine tenths seen once. The data originate from a study of cytomegalovirus exposure and HLA in healthy donors. Background on the study: The 90 to 150 validation repertoires used a platform that matched the one used for the approximately 670 first-cohort repertoires, as a later analysis reported.

The approximately 130-subject validation cohort, separate from the approximately 660-subject first cohort, included the donors. Study conclusions and caveats: First-cohort TCR clusters tended to co-occur in the 120 or so validation repertoires, a later analysis found. In vitro experiments confirmed that three CMV-associated chains were specific for CMV antigens.

Sequenced input: PBMCs. The receptor was isolated from a woman aged 25 to 39 in good health and CMV-seropositive. The rearrangement uses TRBV11-3 and TRBJ2-5; 12 bases are shared with TRBD2. The CDR3 region has the DNA TGTGCCAGCAGCCCCGGGACTAGCGGGTTAGAGACCCAGTACTTC. This sequence encodes CASSPGTSGLETQYF.